One and the same sample provided the 25 T cell receptor beta chains below, sequenced in a study of chemoradiotherapy in HPV16-positive cancers. Profiling relied on immunoSEQ multiplex PCR, and the TCRdb table lists in-frame clones only, not all of them. The data show some 25,000 clones, with 94% seen just once and 2.7% held by the top ten. This sample was taken from a patient who underwent chemoradiotherapy. Receptors were obtained from a human donor with HPV-associated anogenital cancer.

This clone has only one observation. The chain carries TRBV2 and TRBJ2-7, with TRBD1 matching over 9 bases. The CDR3 loop spans 13 amino acids. Looked up from germline, CDR1 is SNHLY and CDR2 is FYNNEI. V lost 6 bases to trimming and J lost 7 bases; unmatched junction nucleotides: 7. This CDR3 reads CASRGTGLREQYF. The CDR3 nucleotides are TGTGCCAGCAGGGGGACAGGGTTACGGGAGCAGTACTTC.

This rearrangement joins TRBV9 to TRBJ1-2; D may be TRBD1 (6 bases). CDR1 and CDR2 (germline): SGDLS, YYNGEE. CDR3 length: 15 amino acids. Trimming shortened V by 3 bases and J by 8 bases, and 20 bases separated the two germline ends. DNA for the CDR3: TGTGCCAGCAGCGCCAACTTACCGGGACAAGGAGGCTACACCTTC. Encoded protein: CASSANLPGQGGYTF.

This clone was picked up one time. The gene calls are TRBV19 and TRBJ2-3; perhaps TRBD2 as D (7 bases). The germline CDR1 and CDR2 sequences are LNHDA and SQIVND (reference sequence). Trimming left V 4 bases short and J 1 base short, with 12 bases between. The CDR3 consists of 15 residues. CDR3 bases: TGTGCCAGTAGTAATCTAGGGGGGGGCACAGATACGCAGTATTTT. This sequence encodes CASSNLGGGTDTQYF.

The V gene is TRBV10-3, the J gene TRBJ1-1; 8 bases fit TRBD1. The CDR3 has 15 residues. Looked up from germline, CDR1 is ENHRY and CDR2 is SYGVKD. Trimming removed 6 bases from V and 0 bases from J; junction bases left unmatched: 6. The CDR3 is CAIRPTGDLNTEAFF. CDR3 nucleotide sequence: TGTGCCATCAGACCGACAGGGGATCTGAACACTGAAGCTTTCTTT.

The rearrangement uses TRBV28 and TRBJ1-4; D uncertain. Germline V gene lookup returns CDR1 MDHEN and CDR2 SYDVKM. Trimming took 4 bases from V and 8 from J, leaving 14 bases between them. The CDR3 contains 14 residues. CDR3 amino acids: CASSSGTAGEKLFF. The CDR3 nucleotides read TGTGCCAGCAGTTCGGGCACGGCGGGCGAAAAACTGTTTTTT. The full variable domain, rest sourced from reference TRBV28 and TRBJ1-4, is DVKVTQSSRYLVKRTGEKVFLECVQDMDHENMFWYRQDPGLGLRLIYFSYDVKMKEKGDIPEGYSVSREKKERFSLILESASTNQTSMYLCASSSGTAGEKLFFGSGTQLSVL.

The rearrangement links TRBV9 to TRBJ1-1; a possible D gene is TRBD1 (6 bases). The germline V and J ends were trimmed by 1 base and 7 bases, with 17 bases remaining between them. The CDR3 extends over 15 amino acids. Germline-derived CDR1 and CDR2 are SGDLS and YYNGEE. The CDR3 coding sequence is TGTGCCAGCAGCGTACAACAGGGCCCCTCACTTGAAGCTTTCTTT. Translation gives CASSVQQGPSLEAFF.

V usage is TRBV4-1 and J usage is TRBJ1-4, with D perhaps TRBD1 (5 bases). Germline CDR1 and CDR2: MGHRA and YSYEKL. This CDR3 comprises 14 residues. V was shortened by 2 bases and J by 4 bases, with 8 bases between the two germline ends. CDR3 in amino acids: CASSQRQLNEKLFF. In DNA, the CDR3 is TGCGCCAGCAGCCAACGACAGCTTAATGAAAAACTGTTTTTT.

This clone was observed a single time. The chain combines TRBV5-6 with TRBJ2-2; D is unclear. The CDR3 contains 13 residues. Germline V CDR1 and CDR2: SGHDT, YYEEEE. The ends were cut back, 1 base at V and 5 bases at J, with 6 bases in the middle. CDR3 sequence: CASSLFGTGELFF. In nucleotides, the CDR3 is TGTGCCAGCAGCTTGTTTGGTACCGGGGAGCTGTTTTTT.

V usage is TRBV6-1 and J usage is TRBJ1-2; TRBD1 matches 9 bases. The CDR3 spans 14 residues. V trimming: 6 bases; J trimming: 3 bases; junction bases outside the gene matches: 5. Germline loops: CDR1 MNHNS, CDR2 SASEGT. The CDR3 nucleotides are TGTGCCAGCAGCCGACAGGGGGTGGACTATGGCTACACCTTC. The encoded protein is CASSRQGVDYGYTF.

V gene TRBV19 combines with J gene TRBJ2-5, with D tentatively TRBD2 (5 bases). CDR1 is LNHDA, CDR2 SQIVND, per germline (reference sequence). Trimming removed 6 bases at V and 5 bases at J, with 16 bases between. The CDR3 runs to 14 residues. This CDR3 reads CASSPSRYGETQYF. CDR3 DNA sequence: TGTGCCAGTAGCCCTAGCAGGTACGGGGAGACCCAGTACTTC.

This sequence joins TRBV9 and TRBJ2-2; unclear D gene. Germline V CDR1 and CDR2: SGDLS, YYNGEE. CDR3 length: 16 residues. The V gene lost 1 base and the J gene lost 5 bases, with 15 bases spanning the gap. The CDR3 region is CASSVKGRQSTGELFF. The CDR3 region has the DNA TGTGCCAGCAGCGTAAAGGGCAGGCAATCTACCGGGGAGCTGTTTTTT.

The CDR3 loop reads CASSLAFRTTDTQYF. CDR3 coding DNA: TGTGCCAGCAGCTTAGCGTTCAGGACAACAGATACGCAGTATTTT. The J gene is TRBJ2-3, the V gene TRBV7-2; D possibly corresponds to TRBD1 (5 bases). This CDR3 region has 15 residues. Looked up from germline, CDR1 is SGHTA and CDR2 is FQGNSA. Trimming took off 0 bases at V and 3 bases at J, with 10 bases between the two ends.

The J gene is TRBJ2-7, the V gene TRBV5-4, with 8 nucleotides matching TRBD2. CDR3 length: 15 amino acids. V trimming: 4 bases; J trimming: 2 bases; junction bases outside the gene matches: 8. Germline CDR1 and CDR2: SGHNT and YYREEE (reference sequence). The CDR3 region has the DNA TGTGCCAGCAGCAGAGCCGGGACTAGAGCCTACGAGCAGTACTTC. Protein: CASSRAGTRAYEQYF.

The V call is TRBV5-1, the J call TRBJ2-1, with no clear D. V lost 0 bases and J 4 bases, leaving 8 bases between the germline ends. There are 14 residues in the CDR3. Germline V gives CDR1 SGHRS, CDR2 YFSETQ. This CDR3 reads CASSLGRRYNEQFF. The CDR3 DNA sequence: TGCGCCAGCAGCTTGGGGCGGAGATACAATGAGCAGTTCTTC.

This clone has only one observation. The rearrangement uses TRBV5-1 and TRBJ1-1, with 10 nucleotides matching TRBD1. The V segment lost 3 bases and the J segment 0 bases; nucleotides outside the gene matches: 8. The CDR3 covers 17 residues. Germline V gene lookup returns CDR1 SGHRS and CDR2 YFSETQ. Here the CDR3 reads CASSSRTGGWMNTEAFF. In DNA, the CDR3 is TGCGCCAGCAGCTCCCGGACAGGGGGTTGGATGAACACTGAAGCTTTCTTT.

The genes are TRBV5-4 and TRBJ2-7; the match to TRBD2 covers 8 bases. V shed 0 bases and J 4 bases; nucleotides not matched to a gene: 9. The V gene's germline CDR1 is SGHNT and CDR2 YYREEE (reference sequence). This CDR3 has 16 amino acids. The chain's CDR3 is CASSLVSGAQVYEQYF. The CDR3 DNA sequence: TGTGCCAGCAGCTTGGTTAGCGGGGCCCAAGTTTACGAGCAGTACTTC. The full variable domain, its missing parts supplied by reference TRBV5-4 and TRBJ2-7, is ETGVTQSPTHLIKTRGQQVTLRCSSQSGHNTVSWYQQALGQGPQFIFQYYREEENGRGNFPPRFSGLQFPNYSSELNVNALELDDSALYLCASSLVSGAQVYEQYFGPGTRLTVT.

This rearrangement joins TRBV7-9 to TRBJ1-1, with a possible D match to TRBD1 (5 bases). The CDR3 contains 14 residues. The germline gives CDR1 SEHNR, CDR2 FQNEAQ (reference sequence). V lost 4 bases, J lost 4 bases, and 13 bases lay in between. CDR3 amino acids: CASSSGGSGTEAFF. In DNA, the CDR3 is TGTGCCAGCAGCTCGGGGGGATCGGGCACTGAAGCTTTCTTT.

The chain links TRBV5-1 to TRBJ1-1; D gene uncertain. Trimming took off 0 bases at V and 4 bases at J, with 10 bases between the two ends. This CDR3 region has 14 residues. Germline CDR1 SGHRS, CDR2 YFSETQ. CDR3 region: CASSLDEGRTEAFF. The CDR3 DNA sequence: TGCGCCAGCAGCTTGGATGAGGGCCGCACTGAAGCTTTCTTT.

The DNA of the CDR3 is TGTGCCATCAGTCCTGGACAGGGGCTAGGAGGAGTCTACGAGCAGTACTTC. It specifies CAISPGQGLGGVYEQYF. The rearrangement joins TRBV10-3 to TRBJ2-7; 9 bases match TRBD1. The V gene's germline CDR1 is ENHRY and CDR2 SYGVKD. There are 17 residues in the CDR3. With V trimmed by 5 bases and J by 3 bases, 14 bases remained unmatched.

V and J are TRBV2 and TRBJ2-3; D remains unclear. Trimming took off 4 bases at V and 0 bases at J, with 8 bases between the two ends. Per the germline V gene, CDR1 is SNHLY and CDR2 is FYNNEI. This CDR3 is built from 14 residues. As DNA, the CDR3 is TGTGCCAGCAGTGTGGGCAGAAGCACAGATACGCAGTATTTT. Translation: CASSVGRSTDTQYF. Drawing the rest from reference TRBV2 and TRBJ2-3, the complete variable domain is EPEVTQTPSHQVTQMGQEVILRCVPISNHLYFYWYRQILGQKVEFLVSFYNNEISEKSEIFDDQFSVERPDGSNFTLKIRSTKLEDSAMYFCASSVGRSTDTQYFGPGTRLTVL.

The V gene is TRBV28, the J gene TRBJ1-1; D uncertain. The CDR3 totals 15 residues. V dropped 6 bases and J dropped 0 bases, with 14 bases sitting between them. Germline V gives CDR1 MDHEN, CDR2 SYDVKM. The CDR3 is CASSPPRAMNTEAFF. CDR3 coding DNA: TGTGCCAGCAGCCCACCCCGGGCCATGAACACTGAAGCTTTCTTT.

The V gene is TRBV28, the J gene TRBJ2-5, with D perhaps TRBD2 (5 bases). Germline CDR1 and CDR2: MDHEN and SYDVKM. With 7 bases removed from V and 2 bases from J, the gap between germline ends came to 5 bases. CDR3 length: 11 residues. This CDR3 is CASIAQETQYF. The CDR3, as DNA: TGTGCCAGCATAGCGCAAGAGACCCAGTACTTC.

V is TRBV2 and J is TRBJ1-5; TRBD1 is a possible D gene (6 bases). The CDR3 totals 17 residues. Germline-derived CDR1 and CDR2 are SNHLY and FYNNEI. Trimming stripped 5 bases from V and 5 bases from J, with 22 bases between. The CDR3 is CASSRTSGQRRDQPQHF. The CDR3 nucleotides are TGTGCCAGCAGTCGGACCTCCGGACAGCGGAGAGATCAGCCCCAGCATTTT.

The chain combines TRBV18 with TRBJ2-2; 7 bases match TRBD1. After removal of 5 bases from V and 6 bases from J, the junction contained 6 bases not matched to a gene. This CDR3 has 14 residues. The V gene's germline CDR1 is KGHSH and CDR2 LQKENI. CDR3 nucleotides: TGTGCCAGCTCAACGACAGGGATAGCCGGGGAGCTGTTTTTT. Residues: CASSTTGIAGELFF.

This sequence joins TRBV21-1 and TRBJ1-6. TRBV21-1 corresponds to a pseudogene. The CDR3 loop spans 19 amino acids. CDR3 sequence reads: CASSKSGTPNPYRNSPLHF. CDR3 bases: TGTGCCAGCAGCAAATCGGGGACCCCTAACCCCTATCGTAATTCACCCCTCCACTTT.